This T cell receptor (beta chain) is from a study of response to subunit inactivated influenza vaccine. Findings of the study overall: The study's authors posited that every seasonal influenza vaccination enlists few new T cells.

Comments on this clonotype: Its antigen remains unknown.

Germline-derived CDR1 and CDR2 are SGHKS and YYEKEE (reference sequence). The CDR3 covers 14 residues. Trimming left V 7 bases short and J 5 bases short, with 18 bases between. TCRdb itself ran the RT-PCR reads through MiXCR, one entry per CDR3 protein. The sample comprises about 700,000 distinct CDR3 sequences, more than 15% of which are singletons, and roughly 12% rests with the top ten. The gene calls are TRBV5-5 and TRBJ2-5; D tentatively fits TRBD1 or TRBD2 (5 bases each). This clonotype originated in a man in his forties or fifties who received an inactivated influenza vaccine. This specimen was PBMCs from blood, taken about 11 days after vaccination. CDR3: CASGSGLNDETQYF. The CDR3 bases are TGTGCCAGCGGCTCGGGGCTAAACGACGAGACCCAGTACTTC. Full variable domain (rest looked up from reference TRBV5-5 and TRBJ2-5): DAGVTQSPTHLIKTRGQQVTLRCSPISGHKSVSWYQQVLGQGPQFIFQYYEKEERGRGNFPDRFSARQFPNYSSELNVNALLLGDSALYLCASGSGLNDETQYFGPGTRLLVL.